This T cell receptor beta chain was found in a study of shared clonotypes between healthy human individuals (dated by TCRdb to the early 2020s). About the study as a whole: The cohort comprised a couple of women and a few men aged 18 to 49 years. For each donor, CD4 naive and CD4 memory were each run on three plates, CD8 naive on two plates, and CD8 memory on one plate. The study deeply sequenced blood TCR repertoires of five healthy adults to estimate repertoire size and the extent of clonotype sharing between individuals. Libraries were prepared and TCR repertoires were sequenced by different laboratories using diverse techniques, in order to increase sequencing depth and limit assay-specific biases. Per donor, leukapheresis produced somewhere between about 0.94 and 9 billion PBMCs.

Broader findings and caveats from the paper: Larger estimated clonotype richness was generally found for naive subsets than for memory subsets. Sampling was restricted to blood, and TCR repertoires in tissue are likely to differ from TCR repertoires in blood. The genetic and exposure-history diversity represented was limited by the small number of donors. Incomplete sequencing was indicated by rarefaction of sorted-subset datasets, despite the large sequencing depth. Compared with non-shared clonotypes, the clonotypes found in all four sorted-subset donors had higher generation probabilities. Based on pairwise subsampling, the degree of clonotype sharing among donors was expected to be affected by sequencing depth. Sharing across a handful of donors was observed for about 4.8% of naive CD4, under 4% of naive CD8, 2% to 2.5% of memory CD4, and roughly 0.4% of memory CD8 clonotypes.

Using the deep immunoSEQ assay, multiplex PCR amplified TCR CDR3 regions from genomic DNA. Genomic DNA extracted from each cell subset was distributed evenly over all wells of several immunoSEQ 96-well plates, and each plate served as one replicate. Each replicate PCR for sorted subsets received about 220 ng genomic DNA, equal to tens of thousands of T cell genomes. Purified libraries were measured with a Qubit 3.0 fluorometer, size-checked on a Bioanalyzer 2100, and measured again with the KAPA Library Quantification kit. Every immunoSEQ 96-well plate was sequenced on a separate single-read 150-cycle Illumina NextSeq 550 flow cell. The authors' analysis ran thus. The immunoSEQ output contained only junctional sequences without quality scores, so filtering could not match that applied to full-length reads. Sequences were annotated with PyIR, a Python wrapper for IgBLAST v1.9, using IMGT germline references to assign V/J genes and CDR3. Any read was removed if the V/J assignment was weak (E-value above 1e-6), the CDR3 was missing, or the read contained stop codons, out-of-frame junctions, or ambiguous translated residues. V3J clonotypes were defined as sequences sharing the same inferred V gene, J gene, and CDR3 amino acid sequence. To compute the percentage overlap between repertoires, the number of shared unique clonotypes was divided by the size of the smaller repertoire. Three approaches were used to assess repertoire richness: RTK rarefaction, the Chao1 estimator, and Recon v2.1 estimates of unobserved clonotypes. Generation probabilities were computed with OLGA for all TCRbeta clonotypes obtained by the gDNA method from a handful of donors. TCRdb's version of the immuneACCESS table is confined to in-frame rearrangements and falls short of the full clone set. An unresolved V gene accounts for under half of the shortfall where checked; the remainder is of unknown origin. V, J and clone size are those of that table, while D and trimming were read from the DNA. The sample includes about 580,000 clones, with roughly 98% observed a single time. Of the sample, 0.3% falls within the top ten clones.

Spanning cysteine to phenylalanine, the CDR3 consists of 16 amino acids. This entry keeps only the CDR3 DNA: 48 bases, framed from base 1. The V end loses 3 bases and the J end loses 1 base, and a stretch of 15 bases separates them. Via the germline V gene (reference sequence), CDR1 is MNHEY and CDR2 SMNVEV. Turning to this clone: What antigen it recognizes has not been identified. No clone much larger than this one lies a single base away; base qualities are absent.

For the CD8 naive samples, CD45RO-negative cells were positively selected for CCR7, yielding a CD45RA+CCR7+ population from which TemRA cells were excluded. Donors were healthy HIV-negative adults with no recently reported acute infections or vaccinations. Only Caucasian adults living in Nashville, Tennessee, USA were represented among the donors. Blood was collected by leukapheresis, and PBMCs were isolated by Ficoll-Histopaque density gradient centrifugation and then cryopreserved in liquid nitrogen vapor phase. Purity and quantity of every magnetically sorted T cell population were checked by analytical flow cytometry. Genomic DNA was isolated from every sorted fraction and measured by UV absorbance on a Nanodrop 2000c.

The specimen sequenced was naive CD8+ T cells sorted from blood. According to the study, the label for this sample's cell subset or site signals: CD45RA+CCR7+. The chain uses TRBV27 and TRBJ1-2, with the D gene too uncertain to name. The receptor was isolated from a man in his thirties or forties in good health. The CDR3 protein: CASSFNPGWGNYGYTF. The nucleotide sequence is TGTGCCAGCAGTTTCAATCCCGGGTGGGGTAACTATGGCTACACCTTC.